The rows below give T cell receptor beta chains drawn from one sample of a study of blood T cell repertoires in COVID-19. Libraries were prepared by immunoSEQ multiplex PCR; TCRdb keeps only in-frame clonotypes and omits some of them. The sample records under 300,000 clones, roughly 85% being singletons. The sequenced material came from PBMCs or T cells enriched from blood (not recorded which). These receptors were obtained from a woman between 50 and 59 years old who had been exposed to COVID-19. Both conserved end residues are part of each CDR3. D genes are given only for firm matches. Clone size appears in some rows only: once, few, many, or a class for an expanded clone.

size	length	V	J	D	CDR3	DNA
NA	16	TRBV28	TRBJ1-5	NA	CASSLRGKGGNQPQHF	TGTGCCAGCAGTTTAAGGGGGAAAGGTGGCAATCAGCCCCAGCATTTT
NA	14	TRBV5-4	TRBJ1-2	TRBD1	CASSLGDRGGGYTF	TGTGCCAGCAGCTTGGGGGACAGGGGTGGAGGCTACACCTTC
NA	15	TRBV9	TRBJ2-5	NA	CASSVASGSQETQYF	TGTGCCAGCAGCGTAGCTTCCGGGTCTCAAGAGACCCAGTACTTC
NA	15	TRBV18	TRBJ2-3	NA	CASSPRPGGTDTQYF	TGTGCCAGCTCACCTCGGCCGGGAGGCACAGATACGCAGTATTTT
NA	16	TRBV5-1	TRBJ1-5	TRBD1	CASSATGTGRSEPQHF	TGCGCCAGCAGCGCCACCGGGACAGGGCGATCTGAGCCCCAGCATTTT
NA	11	TRBV20-1	TRBJ1-1	TRBD1	CSAPGGFQAFF	TGCAGTGCACCAGGGGGCTTTCAAGCTTTCTTT
NA	14	TRBV21-1	TRBJ2-3	NA	CASRTGLGTDTQYF	TGTGCCAGCAGGACAGGGCTGGGGACAGATACGCAGTATTTT
NA	15	TRBV24-1	TRBJ2-1	NA	CATSEPRGPYNEQFF	TGTGCCACCAGTGAACCTAGGGGCCCCTACAATGAGCAGTTCTTC
NA	13	TRBV2	TRBJ2-1	NA	CASTQVSHNEQFF	TGTGCCAGCACCCAGGTTTCCCACAATGAGCAGTTCTTC
NA	18	TRBV30	TRBJ1-1	NA	CAWSRRGQGSRANTEAFF	TGTGCCTGGAGTAGGAGAGGGCAGGGGTCTCGAGCGAACACTGAAGCTTTCTTT
NA	17	TRBV7-2	TRBJ2-5	TRBD2	CASSLARASGDQETQYF	TGTGCCAGCAGCTTAGCGCGAGCTAGCGGGGATCAAGAGACCCAGTACTTC
NA	14	TRBV30	TRBJ2-5	NA	CAWSGSGRVETQYF	TGTGCCTGGAGTGGAAGCGGCAGAGTGGAGACCCAGTACTTC
NA	16	TRBV5-5	TRBJ2-3	NA	CASSLITGPSVSTQYF	TGTGCCAGCAGCTTGATTACAGGACCTTCCGTTTCTACGCAGTATTTT
NA	16	TRBV4-3	TRBJ1-3	TRBD1	CASSQGRRTGGNTIYF	TGCGCCAGCAGCCAAGGTCGAAGGACAGGGGGAAACACCATATATTTT
once	13	TRBV11-2	TRBJ1-1	NA	CASSFDRHTEAFF	TGTGCCAGCAGCTTCGACAGGCACACTGAAGCTTTCTTT
NA	16	TRBV5-1	TRBJ2-1	TRBD2	CASSDLAGASYNEQFF	TGCGCCAGCAGCGATCTAGCGGGGGCCTCCTACAATGAGCAGTTCTTC
NA	16	TRBV13	TRBJ2-3	TRBD2	CASSFLTSGGTDTQYF	TGTGCCAGCAGCTTTTTGACTAGCGGGGGCACAGATACGCAGTATTTT
NA	14	TRBV7-9	TRBJ2-3	TRBD2	CASSSTSGGDTQYF	TGTGCCAGCAGCTCGACTAGCGGGGGAGATACGCAGTATTTT
NA	12	TRBV19	TRBJ1-5	NA	CASRTADQPQHF	TGTGCCAGTAGAACAGCTGATCAGCCCCAGCATTTT
many	13	TRBV18	TRBJ1-1	NA	CASSPLPSTEAFF	TGTGCCAGCTCACCACTCCCGAGTACTGAAGCTTTCTTT
NA	13	TRBV7-8	TRBJ1-1	NA	CASSLRLGTEAFF	TGTGCCAGCAGCCTGAGGTTGGGCACTGAAGCTTTCTTT
once	16	TRBV25-1	TRBJ2-7	TRBD2	CASSESGASGAYEQYF	TGTGCCAGCAGTGAATCAGGGGCTAGCGGGGCCTACGAGCAGTACTTC
NA	15	TRBV28	TRBJ1-5	TRBD1	CASSLTGLSNQPQHF	TGTGCCAGCAGTTTGACAGGGTTGAGCAATCAGCCCCAGCATTTT
few	14	TRBV6-1	TRBJ1-6	NA	CASSEAYSNSPLHF	TGTGCCAGCAGTGAAGCCTATTCCAATTCACCCCTCCACTTT
NA	15	TRBV4-1	TRBJ2-7	TRBD1	CASSLRGGPSYEQYF	TGCGCCAGCAGCCTAAGAGGGGGCCCCTCCTACGAGCAGTACTTC
few	14	TRBV27	TRBJ1-2	TRBD1	CASSFRDRGGGYTF	TGTGCCAGCAGTTTCCGGGACAGGGGAGGGGGCTACACCTTC
NA	15	TRBV7-8	TRBJ1-2	TRBD1	CASSLTEGQGYGYTF	TGTGCCAGCAGCTTAACGGAGGGACAGGGATATGGCTACACCTTC
NA	14	TRBV19	TRBJ1-1	NA	CASSIDNLNTEAFF	TGTGCCAGTAGTATTGACAACTTGAACACTGAAGCTTTCTTT
NA	13	TRBV30	TRBJ2-3	TRBD2	CARRGVATDTQYF	TGTGCTCGACGGGGGGTAGCTACAGATACGCAGTATTTT
NA	12	TRBV13	TRBJ2-1	NA	CASSLGGGEQFF	TGTGCCAGCAGCTTAGGAGGGGGAGAGCAGTTCTTC